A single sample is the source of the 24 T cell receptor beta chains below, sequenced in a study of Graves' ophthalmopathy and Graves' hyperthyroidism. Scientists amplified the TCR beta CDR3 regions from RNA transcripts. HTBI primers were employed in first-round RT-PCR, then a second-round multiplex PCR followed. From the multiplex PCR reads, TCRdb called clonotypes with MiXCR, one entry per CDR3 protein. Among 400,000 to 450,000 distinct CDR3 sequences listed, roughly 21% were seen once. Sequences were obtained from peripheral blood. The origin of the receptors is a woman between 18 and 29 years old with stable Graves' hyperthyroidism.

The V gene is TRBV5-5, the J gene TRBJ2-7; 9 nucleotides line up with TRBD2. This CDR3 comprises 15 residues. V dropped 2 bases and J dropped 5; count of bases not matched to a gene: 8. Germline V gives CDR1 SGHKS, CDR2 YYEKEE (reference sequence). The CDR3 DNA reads TGTGCCAGCAGCTTTAGCGGGAGTTTGGGGAACGAGCAGTACTTC. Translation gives CASSFSGSLGNEQYF.

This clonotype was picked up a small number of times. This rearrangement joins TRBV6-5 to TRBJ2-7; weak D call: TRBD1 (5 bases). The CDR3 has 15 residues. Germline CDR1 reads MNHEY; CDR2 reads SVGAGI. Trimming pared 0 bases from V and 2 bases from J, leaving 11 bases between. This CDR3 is CASSYSGSGTYEQYF. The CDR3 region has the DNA TGTGCCAGCAGTTACTCCGGCTCAGGGACCTACGAGCAGTACTTC.

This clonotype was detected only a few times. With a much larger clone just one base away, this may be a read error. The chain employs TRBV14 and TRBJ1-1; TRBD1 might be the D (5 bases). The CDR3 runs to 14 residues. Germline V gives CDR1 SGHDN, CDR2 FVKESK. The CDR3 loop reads CASSPGTVNTEASF. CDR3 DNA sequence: TGTGCCAGCAGCCCAGGGACGGTGAACACTGAAGCTTCCTTT.

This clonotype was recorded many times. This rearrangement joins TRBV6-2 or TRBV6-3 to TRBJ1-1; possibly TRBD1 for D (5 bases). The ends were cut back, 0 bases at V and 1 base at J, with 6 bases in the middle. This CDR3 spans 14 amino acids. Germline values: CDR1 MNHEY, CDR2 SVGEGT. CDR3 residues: CASSYSGTNTEAFF. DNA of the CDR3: TGTGCCAGCAGTTACTCGGGGACGAACACTGAAGCTTTCTTT.

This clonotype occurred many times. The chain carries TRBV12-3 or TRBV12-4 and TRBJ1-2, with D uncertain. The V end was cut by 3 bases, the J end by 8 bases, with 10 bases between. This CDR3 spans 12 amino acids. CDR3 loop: CASSFQDYGYTF. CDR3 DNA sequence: TGTGCCAGCAGTTTCCAAGATTACGGCTACACCTTC.

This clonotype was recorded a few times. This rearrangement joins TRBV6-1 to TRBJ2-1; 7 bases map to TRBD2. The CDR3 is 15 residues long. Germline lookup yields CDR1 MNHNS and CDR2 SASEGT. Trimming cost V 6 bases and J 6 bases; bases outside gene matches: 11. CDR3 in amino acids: CASSTGGRESNEQFF. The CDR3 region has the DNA TGTGCCAGCAGCACCGGAGGGCGGGAGTCCAATGAGCAGTTCTTC.

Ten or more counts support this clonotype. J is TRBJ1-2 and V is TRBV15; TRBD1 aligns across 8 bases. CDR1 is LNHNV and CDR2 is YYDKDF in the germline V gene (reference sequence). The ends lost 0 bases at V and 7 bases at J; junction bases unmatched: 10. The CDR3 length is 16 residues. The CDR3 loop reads CATSRDFLGQGSGYTF. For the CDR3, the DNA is TGTGCCACCAGCAGAGATTTTCTTGGACAGGGCTCTGGCTACACCTTC.

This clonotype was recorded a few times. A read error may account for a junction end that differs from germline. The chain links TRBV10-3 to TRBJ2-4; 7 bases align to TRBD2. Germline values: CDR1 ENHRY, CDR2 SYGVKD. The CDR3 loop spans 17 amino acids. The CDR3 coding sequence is TGTGCCATCAGTGAGTCGGAGGTTCGACTAGCCAAAAACATTAAGTACTTC. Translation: CAISESEVRLAKNIKYF.

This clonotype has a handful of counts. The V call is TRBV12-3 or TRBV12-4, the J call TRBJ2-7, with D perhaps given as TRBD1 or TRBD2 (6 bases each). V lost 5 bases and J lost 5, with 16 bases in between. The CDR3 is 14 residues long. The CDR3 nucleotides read TGTGCCAGCAGTCCCCGGACCGGGGGCCACGAGCAGTACTTC. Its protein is CASSPRTGGHEQYF.

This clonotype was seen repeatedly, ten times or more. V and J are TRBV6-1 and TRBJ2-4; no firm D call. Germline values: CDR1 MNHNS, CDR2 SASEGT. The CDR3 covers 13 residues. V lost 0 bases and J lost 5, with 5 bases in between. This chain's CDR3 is CASSEAHQNIQYF. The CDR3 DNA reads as TGTGCCAGCAGTGAAGCGCACCAAAACATTCAGTACTTC.

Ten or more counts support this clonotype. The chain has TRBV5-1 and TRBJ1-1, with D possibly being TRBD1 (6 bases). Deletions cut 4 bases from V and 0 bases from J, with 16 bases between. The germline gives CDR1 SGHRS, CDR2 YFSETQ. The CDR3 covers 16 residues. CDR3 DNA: TGCGCCAGCAGCCTCGAAAACAGGGTTCTGAACACTGAAGCTTTCTTT. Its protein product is CASSLENRVLNTEAFF.

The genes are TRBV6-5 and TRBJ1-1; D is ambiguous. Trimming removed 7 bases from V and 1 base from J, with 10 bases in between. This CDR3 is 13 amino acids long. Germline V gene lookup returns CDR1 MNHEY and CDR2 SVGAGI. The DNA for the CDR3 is TGTGCCAGCACTTCCTATAGGAACACTGAAGCTTTCTTT. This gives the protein CASTSYRNTEAFF.

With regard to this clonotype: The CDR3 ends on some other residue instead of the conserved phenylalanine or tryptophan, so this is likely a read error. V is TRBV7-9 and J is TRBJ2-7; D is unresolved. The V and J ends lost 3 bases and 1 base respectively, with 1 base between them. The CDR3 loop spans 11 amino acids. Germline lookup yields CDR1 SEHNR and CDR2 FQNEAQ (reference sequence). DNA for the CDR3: TGTGCCAGCAGCTTGTCCTACGAGCAGTACTAC. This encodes CASSLSYEQYY.

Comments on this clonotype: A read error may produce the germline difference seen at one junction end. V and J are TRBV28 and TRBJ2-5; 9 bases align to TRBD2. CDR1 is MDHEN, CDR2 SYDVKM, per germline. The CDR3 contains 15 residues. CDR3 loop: CASRTLAGVQETKYF. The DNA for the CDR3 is TGTGCCAGCAGAACGTTAGCGGGAGTCCAAGAGACCAAGTACTTC.

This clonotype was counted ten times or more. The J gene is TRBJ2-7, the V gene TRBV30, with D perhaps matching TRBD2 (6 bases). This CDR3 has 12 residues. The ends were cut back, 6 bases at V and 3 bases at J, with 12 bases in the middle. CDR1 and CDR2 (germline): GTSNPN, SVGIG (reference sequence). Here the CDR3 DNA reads TGTGCCTGCCGGACTATTGTCTACGAGCAGTACTTC. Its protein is CACRTIVYEQYF.

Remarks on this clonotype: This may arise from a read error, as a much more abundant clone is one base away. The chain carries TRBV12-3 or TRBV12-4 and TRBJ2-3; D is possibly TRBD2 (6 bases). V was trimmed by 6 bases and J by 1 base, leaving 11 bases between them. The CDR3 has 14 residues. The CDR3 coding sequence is TGTGCCAGCAGCTCGTCGGGGGGCACAGATACGCAGTATTTT. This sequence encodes CASSSSGGTDTQYF.

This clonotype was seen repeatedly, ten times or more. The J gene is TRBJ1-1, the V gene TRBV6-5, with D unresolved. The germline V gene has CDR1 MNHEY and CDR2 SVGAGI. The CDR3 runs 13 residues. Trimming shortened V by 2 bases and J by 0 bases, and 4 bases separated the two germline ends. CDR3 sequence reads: CASSYMLNTEAFF. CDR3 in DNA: TGTGCCAGCAGTTACATGCTGAACACTGAAGCTTTCTTT.

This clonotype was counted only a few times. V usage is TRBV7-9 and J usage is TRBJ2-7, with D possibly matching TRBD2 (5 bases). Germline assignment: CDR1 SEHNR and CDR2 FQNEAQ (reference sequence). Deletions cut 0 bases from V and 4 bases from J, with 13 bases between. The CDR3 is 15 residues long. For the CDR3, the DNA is TGTGCCAGCAGCTTAGCGGGCCGGGGTGGGTACGAGCAGTACTTC. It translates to CASSLAGRGGYEQYF.

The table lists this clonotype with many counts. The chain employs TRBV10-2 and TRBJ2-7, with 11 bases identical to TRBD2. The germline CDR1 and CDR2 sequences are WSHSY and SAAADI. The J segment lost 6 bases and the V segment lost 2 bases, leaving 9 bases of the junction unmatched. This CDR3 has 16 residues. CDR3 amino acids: CASSEILAGAILEQYF. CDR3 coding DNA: TGCGCCAGCAGTGAGATACTAGCGGGAGCAATTCTCGAGCAGTACTTC.

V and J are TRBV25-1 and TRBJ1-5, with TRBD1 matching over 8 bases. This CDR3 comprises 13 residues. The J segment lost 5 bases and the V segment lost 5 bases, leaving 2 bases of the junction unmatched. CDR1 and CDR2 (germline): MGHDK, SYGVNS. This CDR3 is CASSSGGHQPQHF. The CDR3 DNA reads TGTGCCAGCAGTTCAGGGGGCCATCAGCCCCAGCATTTT.

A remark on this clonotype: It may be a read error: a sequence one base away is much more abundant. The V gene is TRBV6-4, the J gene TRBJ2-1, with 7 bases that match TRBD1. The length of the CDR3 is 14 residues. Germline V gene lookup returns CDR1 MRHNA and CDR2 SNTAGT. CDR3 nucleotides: TGTGCCAGCAGTAGGGGGCACGGCTACAATGAGAAGTTCTTC. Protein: CASSRGHGYNEKFF.

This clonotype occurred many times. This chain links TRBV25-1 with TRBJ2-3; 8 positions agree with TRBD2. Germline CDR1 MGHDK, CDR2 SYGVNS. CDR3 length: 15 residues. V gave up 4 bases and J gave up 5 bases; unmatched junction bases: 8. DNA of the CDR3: TGTGCCAGCAGTGGGGCGGGAGGCTTGGAAGATACGCAGTATTTT. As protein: CASSGAGGLEDTQYF.

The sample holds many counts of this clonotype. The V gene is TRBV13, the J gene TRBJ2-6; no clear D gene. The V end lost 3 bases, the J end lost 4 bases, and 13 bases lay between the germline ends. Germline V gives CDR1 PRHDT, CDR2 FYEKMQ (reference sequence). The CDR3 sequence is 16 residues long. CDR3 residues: CASSFAGLDGANVLTF. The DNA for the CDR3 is TGTGCCAGCAGCTTTGCTGGGCTGGACGGGGCCAACGTCCTGACTTTC.

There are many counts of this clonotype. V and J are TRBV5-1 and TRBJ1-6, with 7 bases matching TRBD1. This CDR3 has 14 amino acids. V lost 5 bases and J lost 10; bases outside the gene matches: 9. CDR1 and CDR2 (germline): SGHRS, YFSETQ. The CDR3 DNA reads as TGCGCCAGCAGAGTTGGGGACAGACGATCACCCCTCCACTTT. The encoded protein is CASRVGDRRSPLHF. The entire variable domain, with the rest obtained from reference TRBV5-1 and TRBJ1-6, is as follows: KAGVTQTPRYLIKTRGQQVTLSCSPISGHRSVSWYQQTPGQGLQFLFEYFSETQRNKGNFPGRFSGRQFSNSRSEMNVSTLELGDSALYLCASRVGDRRSPLHFGNGTRLTVT.